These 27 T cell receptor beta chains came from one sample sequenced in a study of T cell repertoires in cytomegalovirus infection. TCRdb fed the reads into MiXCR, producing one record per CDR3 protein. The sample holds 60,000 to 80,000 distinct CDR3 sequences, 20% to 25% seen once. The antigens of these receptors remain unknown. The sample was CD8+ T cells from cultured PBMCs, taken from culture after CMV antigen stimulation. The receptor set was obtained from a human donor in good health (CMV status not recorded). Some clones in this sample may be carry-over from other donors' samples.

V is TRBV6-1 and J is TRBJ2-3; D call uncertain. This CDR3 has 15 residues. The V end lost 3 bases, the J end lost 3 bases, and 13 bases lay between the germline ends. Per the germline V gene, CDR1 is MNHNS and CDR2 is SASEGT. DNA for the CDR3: TGTGCCAGCAGTGATGGTTTTTCGAAGACAGATACGCAGTATTTT. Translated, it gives CASSDGFSKTDTQYF.

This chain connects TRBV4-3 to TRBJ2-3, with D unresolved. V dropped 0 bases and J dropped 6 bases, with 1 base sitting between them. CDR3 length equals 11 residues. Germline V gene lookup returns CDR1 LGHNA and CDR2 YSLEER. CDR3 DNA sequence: TGCGCCAGCAGCCAAGAGGATACGCAGTATTTT. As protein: CASSQEDTQYF.

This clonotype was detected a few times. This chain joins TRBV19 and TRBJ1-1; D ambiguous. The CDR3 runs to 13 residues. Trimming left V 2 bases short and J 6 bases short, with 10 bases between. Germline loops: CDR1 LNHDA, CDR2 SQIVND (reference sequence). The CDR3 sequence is CASSIFSWAEAFF. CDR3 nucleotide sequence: TGTGCCAGTAGTATATTCTCCTGGGCTGAAGCTTTCTTT.

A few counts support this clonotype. The CDR3 nucleotides read TGTGCCTGGAGCGGTTTTCCAGGCCGGCGGGATGAGCAGTTCTTC. This gives the protein CAWSGFPGRRDEQFF. The rearrangement links TRBV30 to TRBJ2-1, with D maybe TRBD2 (5 bases). Deletions cut 3 bases from V and 8 bases from J, with 20 bases between. Per germline, CDR1 GTSNPN and CDR2 SVGIG (reference sequence). The CDR3 is made up of 15 amino acids. Full variable domain (rest looked up from reference TRBV30 and TRBJ2-1): SQTIHQWPATLVQPVGSPLSLECTVEGTSNPNLYWYRQAAGRGLQLLFYSVGIGQISSEVPQNLSASRPQDRQFILSSKKLLLSDSGFYLCAWSGFPGRRDEQFFGPGTRLTVL.

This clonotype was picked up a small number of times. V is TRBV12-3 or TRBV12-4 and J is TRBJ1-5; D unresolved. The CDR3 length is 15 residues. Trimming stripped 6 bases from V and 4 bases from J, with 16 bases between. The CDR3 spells CASRFSEGRNQPQHF. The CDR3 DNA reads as TGTGCCAGCAGATTCTCGGAGGGAAGAAATCAGCCCCAGCATTTT.

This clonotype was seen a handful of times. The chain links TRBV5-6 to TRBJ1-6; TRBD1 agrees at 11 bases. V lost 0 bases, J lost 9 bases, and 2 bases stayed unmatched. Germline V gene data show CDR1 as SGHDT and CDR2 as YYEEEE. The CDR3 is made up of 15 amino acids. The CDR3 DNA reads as TGTGCCAGCAGCTTGGCCGGGACAGGGGGTTCACCCCTCCACTTT. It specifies CASSLAGTGGSPLHF.

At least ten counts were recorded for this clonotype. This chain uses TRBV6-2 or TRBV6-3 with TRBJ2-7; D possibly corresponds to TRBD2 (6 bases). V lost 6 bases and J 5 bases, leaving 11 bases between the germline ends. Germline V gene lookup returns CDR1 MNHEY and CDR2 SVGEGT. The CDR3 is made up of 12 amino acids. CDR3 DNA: TGTGCCAGCAGCCCCTGGGGGGACGAGCAGTACTTC. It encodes CASSPWGDEQYF.

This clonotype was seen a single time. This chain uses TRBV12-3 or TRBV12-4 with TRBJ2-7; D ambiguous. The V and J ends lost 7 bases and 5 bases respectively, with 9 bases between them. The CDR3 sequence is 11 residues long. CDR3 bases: TGTGCCAGCACCTCTGGGAACGAGCAGTACTTC. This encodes CASTSGNEQYF.

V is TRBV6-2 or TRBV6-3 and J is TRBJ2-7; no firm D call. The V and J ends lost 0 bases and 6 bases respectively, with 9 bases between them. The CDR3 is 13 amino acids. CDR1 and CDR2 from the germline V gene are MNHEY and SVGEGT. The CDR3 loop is CASSYSEGREQYF. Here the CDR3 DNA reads TGTGCCAGCAGTTACTCCGAAGGGCGCGAGCAGTACTTC.

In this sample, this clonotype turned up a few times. The CDR3 loop is CASSLGGTAYGYTF. The CDR3 region has the DNA TGTGCCAGCAGCTTAGGGGGAACAGCCTATGGCTACACCTTC. This chain links TRBV7-2 with TRBJ1-2, with D unresolved. Germline loops: CDR1 SGHTA, CDR2 FQGNSA. The ends were cut back, 1 base at V and 4 bases at J, with 10 bases in the middle. This CDR3 region has 14 residues.

The CDR3 DNA follows: TGTGCCAGCAGCTTAGTAAGGACAGGGGACGCTGAAGCTTTCTTT. Translated, it gives CASSLVRTGDAEAFF. The V gene is TRBV7-2, the J gene TRBJ1-1, with 9 bases identical to TRBD1. This CDR3 has 15 residues. Germline values: CDR1 SGHTA, CDR2 FQGNSA. V shed 1 base, J shed 6 bases, and the junction held 6 bases outside the gene matches.

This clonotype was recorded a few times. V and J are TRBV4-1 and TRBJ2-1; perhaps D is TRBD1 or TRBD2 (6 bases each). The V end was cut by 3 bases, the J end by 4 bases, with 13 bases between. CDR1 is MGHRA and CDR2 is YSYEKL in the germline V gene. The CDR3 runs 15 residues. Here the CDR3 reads CASSQAGHIYNEQFF. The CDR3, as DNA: TGCGCCAGCAGCCAGGCGGGACACATATACAATGAGCAGTTCTTC.

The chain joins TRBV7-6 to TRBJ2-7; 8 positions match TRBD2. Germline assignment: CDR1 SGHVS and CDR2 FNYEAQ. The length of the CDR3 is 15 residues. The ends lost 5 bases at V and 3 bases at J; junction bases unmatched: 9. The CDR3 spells CASSPPGGPGYEQYF. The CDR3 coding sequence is TGTGCCAGCAGCCCCCCGGGAGGGCCAGGCTACGAGCAGTACTTC.

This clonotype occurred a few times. This CDR3 reads CASRRDRGSPGELFF. In DNA, the CDR3 is TGTGCCAGCAGACGGGACAGGGGATCCCCCGGGGAGCTGTTTTTT. The chain employs TRBV7-9 and TRBJ2-2, with 10 bases fitting TRBD1. The ends lost 6 bases at V and 6 bases at J; junction bases unmatched: 7. CDR1 and CDR2 from the germline V gene are SEHNR and FQNEAQ (reference sequence). The CDR3 consists of 15 residues.

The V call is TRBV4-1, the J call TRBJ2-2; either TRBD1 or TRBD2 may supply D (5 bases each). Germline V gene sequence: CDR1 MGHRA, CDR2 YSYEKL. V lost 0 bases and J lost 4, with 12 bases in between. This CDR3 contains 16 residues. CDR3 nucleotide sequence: TGCGCCAGCAGCCAAGACCCGGGGCAGGCCACCGGGGAGCTGTTTTTT. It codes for CASSQDPGQATGELFF.

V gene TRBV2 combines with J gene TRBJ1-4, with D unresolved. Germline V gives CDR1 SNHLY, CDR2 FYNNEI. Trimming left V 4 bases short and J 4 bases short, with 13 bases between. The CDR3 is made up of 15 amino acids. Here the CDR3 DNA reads TGTGCCAGCAGTGCGCCACGGCAGCTTAATGAAAAACTGTTTTTT. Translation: CASSAPRQLNEKLFF.

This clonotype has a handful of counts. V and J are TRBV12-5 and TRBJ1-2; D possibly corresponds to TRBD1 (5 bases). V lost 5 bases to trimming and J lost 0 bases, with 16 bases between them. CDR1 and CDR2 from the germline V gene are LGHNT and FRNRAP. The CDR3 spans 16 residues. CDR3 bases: TGTGCTAGTGGTCCCCCCCGGGGAGGGGCTAACTATGGCTACACCTTC. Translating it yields CASGPPRGGANYGYTF.

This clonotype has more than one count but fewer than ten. CDR3 bases: TGTGCCAGCAGCGTAGGTGACAGGGCTGGGCGGACCGGGGAGCTGTTTTTT. Translating gives CASSVGDRAGRTGELFF. This chain connects TRBV9 to TRBJ2-2, with 7 bases lining up with TRBD1. CDR3 length equals 17 residues. V shed 0 bases and J 5 bases; nucleotides not matched to a gene: 10. Germline CDR1 is SGDLS and CDR2 is YYNGEE.

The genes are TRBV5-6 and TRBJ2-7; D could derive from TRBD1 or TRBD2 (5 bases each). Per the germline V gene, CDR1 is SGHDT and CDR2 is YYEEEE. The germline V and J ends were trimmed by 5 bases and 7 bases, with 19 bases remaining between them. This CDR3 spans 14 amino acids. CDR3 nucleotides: TGTGCCAGCAGTCCCGGGACGGGGCCTAATGAGCAGTACTTC. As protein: CASSPGTGPNEQYF.

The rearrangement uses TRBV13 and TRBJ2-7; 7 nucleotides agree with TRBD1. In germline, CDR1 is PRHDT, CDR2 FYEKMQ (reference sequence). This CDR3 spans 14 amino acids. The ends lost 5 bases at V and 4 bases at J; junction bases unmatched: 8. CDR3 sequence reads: CASSGGQRIYEQYF. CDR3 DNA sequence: TGTGCCAGCAGCGGGGGACAGCGAATTTACGAGCAGTACTTC.

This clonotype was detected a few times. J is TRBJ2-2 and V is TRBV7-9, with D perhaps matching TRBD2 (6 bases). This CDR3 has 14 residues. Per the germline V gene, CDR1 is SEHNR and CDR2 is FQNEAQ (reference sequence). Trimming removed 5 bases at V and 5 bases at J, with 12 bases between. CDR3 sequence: CASSPTGGTGELFF. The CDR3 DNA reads TGTGCCAGCAGCCCGACTGGGGGGACCGGGGAGCTGTTTTTT.

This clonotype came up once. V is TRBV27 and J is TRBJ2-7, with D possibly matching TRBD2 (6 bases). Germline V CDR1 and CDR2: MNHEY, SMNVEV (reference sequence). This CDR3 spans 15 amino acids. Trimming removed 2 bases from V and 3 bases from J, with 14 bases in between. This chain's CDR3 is CASSLVAGSFYEQYF. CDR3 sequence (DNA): TGTGCCAGCAGTTTAGTGGCGGGGAGTTTCTACGAGCAGTACTTC.

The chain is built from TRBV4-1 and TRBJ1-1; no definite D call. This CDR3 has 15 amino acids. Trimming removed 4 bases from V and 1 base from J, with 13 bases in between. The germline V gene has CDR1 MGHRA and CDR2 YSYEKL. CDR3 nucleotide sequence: TGCGCCAGCAGCCCTTGGGCATGGGAGAACACTGAAGCTTTCTTT. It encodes CASSPWAWENTEAFF.

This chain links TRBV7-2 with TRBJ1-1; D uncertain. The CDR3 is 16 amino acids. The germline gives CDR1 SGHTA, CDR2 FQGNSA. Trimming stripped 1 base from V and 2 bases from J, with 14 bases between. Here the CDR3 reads CASSLGSVGINTEAFF. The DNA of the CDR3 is TGTGCCAGCAGCTTAGGATCCGTCGGCATTAACACTGAAGCTTTCTTT.

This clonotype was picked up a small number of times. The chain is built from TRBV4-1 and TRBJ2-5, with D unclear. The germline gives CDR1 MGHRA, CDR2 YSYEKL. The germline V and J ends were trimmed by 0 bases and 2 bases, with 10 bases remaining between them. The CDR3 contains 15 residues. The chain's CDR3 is CASSQEPPGQETQYF. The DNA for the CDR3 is TGCGCCAGCAGCCAAGAACCCCCCGGGCAAGAGACCCAGTACTTC.

The CDR3, as DNA: TGTGCCACCAGCCCCCGGGACGGGATAAACTATGGCTACACCTTC. The encoded protein is CATSPRDGINYGYTF. This sequence joins TRBV15 and TRBJ1-2; a weak D match, TRBD1 (5 bases). The CDR3 covers 15 residues. The V end lost 5 bases, the J end lost 2 bases, and 15 bases lay between the germline ends. Germline assignment: CDR1 LNHNV and CDR2 YYDKDF (reference sequence).

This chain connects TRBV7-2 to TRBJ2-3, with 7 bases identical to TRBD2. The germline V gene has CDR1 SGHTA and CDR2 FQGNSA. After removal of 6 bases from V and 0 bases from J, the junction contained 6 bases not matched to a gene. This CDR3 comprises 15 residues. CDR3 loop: CASRPAGSSTDTQYF. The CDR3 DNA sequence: TGTGCCAGCAGACCAGCGGGGAGTAGCACAGATACGCAGTATTTT.